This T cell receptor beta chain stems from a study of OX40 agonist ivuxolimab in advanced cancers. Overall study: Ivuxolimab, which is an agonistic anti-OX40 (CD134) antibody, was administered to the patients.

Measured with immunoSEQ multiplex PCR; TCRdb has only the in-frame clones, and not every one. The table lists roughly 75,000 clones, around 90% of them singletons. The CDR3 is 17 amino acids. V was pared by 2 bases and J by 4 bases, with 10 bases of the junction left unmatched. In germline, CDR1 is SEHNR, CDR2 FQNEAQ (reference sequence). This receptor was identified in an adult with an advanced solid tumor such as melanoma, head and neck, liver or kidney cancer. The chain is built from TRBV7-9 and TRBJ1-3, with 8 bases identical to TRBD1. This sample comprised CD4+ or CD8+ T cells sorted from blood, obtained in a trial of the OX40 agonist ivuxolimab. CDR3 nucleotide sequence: TGTGCCAGCAGCTTAATTTCAGGGGGCGTAGGCGGAAACACCATATATTTT. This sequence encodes CASSLISGGVGGNTIYF.